The entry below describes one TCR beta chain. As yet, its antigen is unknown. The data originate from a study of identifying expanded T cells in peripheral blood. Study-level points and caveats: Variance in clone template counts between roughly 2-week samples significantly increased with total template count across all healthy donors. Differentially abundant clones: roughly 1.2 between replicates, just under 17 at about 13 days, under 25 at four.

Assay used: immunoSEQ multiplex PCR; TCRdb lists only in-frame clones, some missing. The table includes fewer than 55,000 clones, 65% to 90% detected once. Healthy donors had no documented immune events, such as infections, while sampled. The source material was blood. This TCR was sampled from a person aged 18 to 75 in good health.

This CDR3 reads CASRPTSGGANTQYF. CDR3 nucleotide sequence: TGTGCCAGTAGACCGACTAGCGGGGGGGCGAATACGCAGTATTTT. V gene TRBV19 combines with J gene TRBJ2-3; 14 bases agree with TRBD2. V was clipped by 6 bases and J by 7 bases; unmatched bases: 6. This CDR3 is 15 amino acids long. Germline V gene lookup returns CDR1 LNHDA and CDR2 SQIVND (reference sequence). Full variable domain (remainder filled in from reference TRBV19 and TRBJ2-3): DGGITQSPKYLFRKEGQNVTLSCEQNLNHDAMYWYRQDPGQGLRLIYYSQIVNDFQKGDIAEGYSVSREKKESFPLTVTSAQKNPTAFYLCASRPTSGGANTQYFGPGTRLTVL.